This T cell receptor (beta chain) was captured in a study of identical twins. The CDR3 contains 21 residues. Germline CDR1 reads MGHRA; CDR2 reads YSYEKL. V was pared by 2 bases and J by 0 bases, with 26 bases between. The table lists this clonotype with a few counts. Via MiXCR, TCRdb re-called the 5' RACE reads, giving one row per CDR3 protein. This sample has some 1,600,000 distinct CDR3 sequences, with roughly 35% found just once. The clonotype was recovered from a newborn girl in good health. The chain has TRBV4-1 and TRBJ2-1, with D unresolved. Input material: cord blood. The CDR3: CASSQIVGLLAAADSYNEQFF. The CDR3 nucleotides read TGCGCCAGCAGCCAAATAGTAGGTCTTTTGGCTGCGGCTGACTCCTACAATGAGCAGTTCTTC.